Following are 10 T cell receptor beta chains from one sample sequenced in a study of OX40 agonist ivuxolimab in advanced cancers. Method: immunoSEQ multiplex PCR; TCRdb's copy keeps in-frame clones and lacks some. This sample carries more than 80,000 clones, 85% to 95% of them seen once, and the ten largest clones take around 3%. The source was CD4+ or CD8+ T cells sorted from blood, collected in a trial of the OX40 agonist ivuxolimab. These TCRs come from an adult with an advanced solid tumor such as melanoma, head and neck, liver or kidney cancer.

The chain joins TRBV10-3 to TRBJ2-3; 10 bases are a match to TRBD2. Germline lookup yields CDR1 ENHRY and CDR2 SYGVKD. J lost 0 bases, V lost 2 bases, and 2 bases had no gene match. The CDR3 consists of 16 residues. In DNA form, the CDR3 reads TGTGCCATCAGTGAGACGACTAGCGGGAGCACAGATACGCAGTATTTT. Translating it yields CAISETTSGSTDTQYF.

A single count supports this clone. J is TRBJ2-7 and V is TRBV4-2; 8 bases fit TRBD2. Germline V gene data show CDR1 as LGHNA and CDR2 as YNFKEQ. The V and J ends lost 2 bases and 3 bases, in that order; junction bases with no gene match: 0. The CDR3 contains 13 residues. CDR3 sequence: CASSQTSGYEQYF. The DNA of the CDR3 is TGTGCCAGCAGCCAAACTAGCGGCTACGAGCAGTACTTC.

This sequence joins TRBV10-2 and TRBJ2-1; D unresolved. Germline V gene data show CDR1 as WSHSY and CDR2 as SAAADI. Trimming removed 3 bases at V and 6 bases at J, with 3 bases between. The CDR3 has 11 residues. This CDR3 reads CASSDLNEQFF. DNA for the CDR3: TGCGCCAGCAGTGACCTCAATGAGCAGTTCTTC.

The chain has TRBV5-1 and TRBJ1-2; D is uncertain. The CDR3 totals 15 residues. The V and J ends lost 4 bases and 0 bases respectively, with 13 bases between them. Germline lookup yields CDR1 SGHRS and CDR2 YFSETQ. The CDR3 reads CASSDPRVPNYGYTF. The CDR3 DNA reads as TGCGCCAGCAGCGACCCCCGGGTTCCTAACTATGGCTACACCTTC.

The chain carries TRBV27 and TRBJ1-5; TRBD1 is a possible D gene (5 bases). The ends were cut back, 4 bases at V and 8 bases at J, with 15 bases in the middle. CDR3 length: 14 amino acids. The germline V gene encodes CDR1 MNHEY and CDR2 SMNVEV (reference sequence). CDR3: CASSSLPGLEPQHF. The CDR3 region has the DNA TGTGCCAGCAGTTCCCTGCCAGGGCTGGAGCCCCAGCATTTT.

This rearrangement joins TRBV6-1 to TRBJ2-5; no reliable D call. The CDR3 spans 14 residues. CDR1 and CDR2 from the germline V gene are MNHNS and SASEGT. V was pared by 3 bases and J by 0 bases, with 8 bases between. The CDR3 reads CASSDFPDQETQYF. The CDR3 DNA sequence: TGTGCCAGCAGTGATTTTCCAGACCAAGAGACCCAGTACTTC.

The V gene is TRBV6-6, the J gene TRBJ2-1; 8 bases fit TRBD1. The CDR3 contains 14 residues. Germline V gene sequence: CDR1 MNHNY, CDR2 SVGAGI (reference sequence). V was pared by 4 bases and J by 8 bases, with 7 bases of the junction left unmatched. CDR3 region: CASSSRTGIDEQFF. The CDR3 region has the DNA TGTGCCAGCAGTTCCCGGACAGGGATAGATGAGCAGTTCTTC.

The rearrangement uses TRBV28 and TRBJ2-3; possible D gene TRBD1, 5 bases. Trimming took off 7 bases at V and 5 bases at J, with 16 bases between the two ends. The germline CDR1 and CDR2 sequences are MDHEN and SYDVKM. This CDR3 has 14 residues. CDR3 nucleotide sequence: TGTGCCAGCACCATCACCACAGGCCTAGATACGCAGTATTTT. Its translation is CASTITTGLDTQYF. The entire variable domain, with the rest obtained from reference TRBV28 and TRBJ2-3, is as follows: DVKVTQSSRYLVKRTGEKVFLECVQDMDHENMFWYRQDPGLGLRLIYFSYDVKMKEKGDIPEGYSVSREKKERFSLILESASTNQTSMYLCASTITTGLDTQYFGPGTRLTVL.

This CDR3 reads CASMQLPGGELFF. The CDR3 coding sequence is TGTGCCAGCATGCAACTTCCGGGTGGGGAGCTGTTTTTT. This chain uses TRBV27 with TRBJ2-2; no clear D gene. The CDR3 length is 13 residues. Germline assignment: CDR1 MNHEY and CDR2 SMNVEV (reference sequence). V lost 7 bases and J 8 bases, leaving 14 bases between the germline ends.

V gene TRBV6-5 combines with J gene TRBJ1-6; the D gene is possibly TRBD1 (5 bases). Germline V gives CDR1 MNHEY, CDR2 SVGAGI. The CDR3 has 14 residues. V lost 6 bases, J lost 10 bases, and 16 bases lay in between. For the CDR3, the DNA is TGTGCCAGCAGCCCGGGAGGTCAGGGCTCACCCCTCCACTTT. Translation: CASSPGGQGSPLHF.